The rows below give T cell receptor beta chains drawn from one sample of a study of T cells in Graves' hyperthyroidism and ophthalmopathy. Each CDR3 protein is one row after TCRdb ran MiXCR on the multiplex PCR reads. The top ten hold more than 7% of the sample, which has hundreds of thousands of distinct CDR3 sequences, approximately 42% seen once. Sequenced input: peripheral blood or thyroid tissue (not recorded which). The receptors here all came from an adult man with Graves' disease, either hyperthyroidism or ophthalmopathy (not recorded which). The CDR3 runs from the conserved cysteine through the conserved F or W. The D gene is left open where the match is weak. The size field is filled for only some rows; it gives once, few, many or a size class.

NA NA TRBJ1-6 TRBV10-3 TGTGCCAGCAGTTTATATGGGGAGGGTAATTCACCCCTCCACTTT CASSLYGEGNSPLHF
TRBD1 many TRBJ1-4 TRBV20-1 TGCAGTGCCGATGGGACAGGGGGCGCTGAGGAAAAACTGTTTTTT CSADGTGGAEEKLFF
TRBD1 NA TRBJ1-6 TRBV29-1 TGCAGCGGGGACGCCGGACAGGGGAATAATTCACCCCTCCACTTT CSGDAGQGNNSPLHF
TRBD2 few TRBJ2-7 TRBV7-2 TGTGCCAGCAGCCCGGTAGGGACTAGGAACGAGCAGTACTTC CASSPVGTRNEQYF
NA many TRBJ1-4 TRBV9 TGTGCCAGCAGCGTAGGAGGCGGGACTAATGAAAAACTGTTTTTT CASSVGGGTNEKLFF
NA NA TRBJ2-7 TRBV7-9 TGTGCCAGCAGCTTCCGGGACACTTTCCACGAGCAGTACTTC CASSFRDTFHEQYF
TRBD1 NA TRBJ1-6 TRBV20-1 TGCAGTGCTAGCGGGACAGGTTCCTATAATTCACCCCTCCACTTT CSASGTGSYNSPLHF
NA NA TRBJ1-2 TRBV28 TGTGCCAGCATCGGGACCCGGGGGCAGCGTGGCTACACCTTC CASIGTRGQRGYTF
NA NA TRBJ2-1 TRBV15 TGTGCCACCGGACAGCCGAGCTCCTACAATGAGCAGTTCTTC CATGQPSSYNEQFF
NA few TRBJ1-6 TRBV5-1 TGCGCCAGCTTGGGCCGTAATTCACCCCTCCACTTT CASLGRNSPLHF
NA many TRBJ1-1 TRBV5-1 TGCGCCAGCAGCTCCTTGGGATACTCTGGGACTGAAGCTTTCTTT CASSSLGYSGTEAFF
TRBD1 NA TRBJ1-2 TRBV28 TGTGCCAGCAGTTTGACGGGACAGGGGGCAGGCTATGGCTACACCTTC CASSLTGQGAGYGYTF
TRBD1 NA TRBJ2-2 TRBV6-5 TGTGCCAGCAGTTTAGGACAGGGCGGGTGGCGGAACACCGGGGAGCTGTTTTTT CASSLGQGGWRNTGELFF
NA NA TRBJ1-4 TRBV25-1 TGTGCCAGCAACGGCGGGGGGGGGCCTGAAAAACTGTTTTTT CASNGGGGPEKLFF
TRBD1 NA TRBJ2-7 TRBV7-9 TGTGCCAGCAGCTTCCGGGACAGGAAAATTTTAGAGCAGTACTTC CASSFRDRKILEQYF
TRBD1 NA TRBJ1-1 TRBV29-1 TGCAGCGTTGAGACAGGGTCCTCGTGGGACACTGAAGCTTTCTTT CSVETGSSWDTEAFF
NA NA TRBJ1-2 TRBV19 TGTGCCAGTAGTACCCCCGGTCGGGGAGTTAACTATGGCTACACCTTC CASSTPGRGVNYGYTF
TRBD1 NA TRBJ2-5 TRBV20-1 TGCAGTGCTAGAGACGCCGGGACAGGGGGCGAGACCCAGTACTTC CSARDAGTGGETQYF
NA once TRBJ1-4 TRBV19 TGTGCCAGTAGTAGGGGTGTAAATGAAAAACTGTTTTTT CASSRGVNEKLFF
TRBD1 NA TRBJ2-7 TRBV7-9 TGTGCCAGCAGCTTAGTCCCACAGGGGTCCCACGAGCAGTACTTC CASSLVPQGSHEQYF
NA many TRBJ1-4 TRBV2 TGTGCCAGCAGAGGCAGGGGAGGCTTCGTTGGTGAAAAACTGTTTTTT CASRGRGGFVGEKLFF
NA many TRBJ1-2 TRBV7-9 TGTGCCAGCAGCTCTCAAGGAGACTATGGCTACACCTTC CASSSQGDYGYTF
NA few TRBJ1-1 TRBV6-5 TGTGCCAGCAGTGGCAAACAGGGAATGGCTGAAGCTTTCTTT CASSGKQGMAEAFF
TRBD1 NA TRBJ2-7 TRBV5-4 TGTGCCAGCAGCTACCCGGGACAGGGGTTCCACGAGCAGTACTTC CASSYPGQGFHEQYF